A selection of T cell receptor beta chains follows, all from one sample in a study of spatial heterogeneity in lung cancer. TCRdb used MiXCR to reprocess the 5' RACE reads, holding one entry per CDR3 protein. The sample lists about 29,000 distinct CDR3 sequences; less than 9% were seen once. The source material was lung tumor tissue, sampled at surgery. The receptors shown here come from a male donor with early-stage non-small cell lung cancer. Both conserved end residues are part of each CDR3. The order of the fields is V gene, D gene, J gene, clone size, CDR3 protein, CDR3 DNA. The D gene is left open where the match is weak. Size values are once, few and many counts, or a class for expanded clones, and some rows have none.

v_gene: TRBV6-1
d_gene: NA
j_gene: TRBJ2-3
abundance: many
CDR3aa: CASSEGGHTQYF
CDR3nt: TGTGCCAGCAGTGAAGGGGGACATACGCAGTATTTT

v_gene: TRBV9
d_gene: TRBD1
j_gene: TRBJ2-3
abundance: many
CDR3aa: CASSVGGQGDTQYF
CDR3nt: TGTGCCAGCAGCGTAGGAGGACAGGGGGATACGCAGTATTTT

v_gene: TRBV6-1
d_gene: NA
j_gene: TRBJ1-6
abundance: many
CDR3aa: CASSEFGATGSPLHF
CDR3nt: TGTGCCAGCAGTGAATTTGGGGCGACGGGATCACCCCTCCACTTT

v_gene: TRBV20-1
d_gene: NA
j_gene: TRBJ2-5
abundance: many
CDR3aa: CSARGTLWGTQYF
CDR3nt: TGCAGTGCTAGGGGGACACTTTGGGGGACCCAGTACTTC

v_gene: TRBV7-8
d_gene: TRBD2
j_gene: TRBJ2-3
abundance: few
CDR3aa: CASRIAGNADTQYF
CDR3nt: TGTGCCAGCAGAATAGCGGGGAACGCAGATACGCAGTATTTT

v_gene: TRBV3-1
d_gene: NA
j_gene: TRBJ1-3
abundance: many
CDR3aa: CASSSSGDSGNTIYF
CDR3nt: TGTGCCAGCAGCTCTTCGGGCGACTCTGGAAACACCATATATTTT

v_gene: TRBV28
d_gene: TRBD1
j_gene: TRBJ2-2
abundance: many
CDR3aa: CASKETTGANTGELFF
CDR3nt: TGTGCCAGCAAAGAAACGACAGGGGCCAACACCGGGGAGCTGTTTTTT

v_gene: TRBV10-3
d_gene: TRBD2
j_gene: TRBJ2-3
abundance: many
CDR3aa: CAISGGGGSDTQYF
CDR3nt: TGTGCCATCTCCGGGGGGGGCGGCTCAGATACGCAGTATTTT

v_gene: TRBV5-1
d_gene: NA
j_gene: TRBJ1-1
abundance: NA
CDR3aa: CASSNGPANIEAFF
CDR3nt: TGCGCCAGCAGCAACGGACCGGCGAACATTGAAGCTTTCTTT

v_gene: TRBV6-2/TRBV6-3
d_gene: TRBD1
j_gene: TRBJ2-5
abundance: many
CDR3aa: CASTPAGGETQYF
CDR3nt: TGTGCCAGCACTCCTGCAGGGGGCGAGACCCAGTACTTC

v_gene: TRBV29-1
d_gene: NA
j_gene: TRBJ2-3
abundance: NA
CDR3aa: CSVRSTDTQYF
CDR3nt: TGCAGCGTAAGGTCCACAGATACGCAGTATTTT

v_gene: TRBV6-5
d_gene: NA
j_gene: TRBJ1-5
abundance: many
CDR3aa: CASSPLVGQPQHF
CDR3nt: TGTGCCAGCAGCCCACTGGTAGGCCAGCCCCAGCATTTT

v_gene: TRBV11-2
d_gene: TRBD1
j_gene: TRBJ1-5
abundance: NA
CDR3aa: CASSLETTGGVGQPQHF
CDR3nt: TGTGCCAGCAGCTTAGAGACGACAGGGGGTGTGGGTCAGCCCCAGCATTTT

v_gene: TRBV7-2
d_gene: NA
j_gene: TRBJ2-3
abundance: many
CDR3aa: CASSRGLGGVTDTQYF
CDR3nt: TGTGCCAGCAGCCGGGGACTCGGCGGGGTCACAGATACGCAGTATTTT

v_gene: TRBV20-1
d_gene: NA
j_gene: TRBJ2-7
abundance: many
CDR3aa: CSANKWGEQYF
CDR3nt: TGCAGTGCTAACAAATGGGGTGAGCAGTACTTC

v_gene: TRBV6-2/TRBV6-3
d_gene: NA
j_gene: TRBJ2-5
abundance: few
CDR3aa: CATQPWGEQETQYF
CDR3nt: TGTGCCACCCAACCGTGGGGGGAGCAAGAGACCCAGTACTTC

v_gene: TRBV12-3/TRBV12-4
d_gene: NA
j_gene: TRBJ2-1
abundance: many
CDR3aa: CASRNTPNEQFF
CDR3nt: TGTGCCAGCAGGAACACCCCCAATGAGCAGTTCTTC

v_gene: TRBV7-8
d_gene: TRBD2
j_gene: TRBJ2-2
abundance: medium-sized
CDR3aa: CASSLAAGGANTGELFF
CDR3nt: TGTGCCAGCAGCTTGGCTGCGGGGGGGGCGAACACCGGGGAGCTGTTTTTT

v_gene: TRBV6-1
d_gene: TRBD1
j_gene: TRBJ2-1
abundance: NA
CDR3aa: CASKGTGGESSYNEQFF
CDR3nt: TGTGCCAGCAAAGGGACAGGGGGTGAAAGCTCCTACAATGAGCAGTTCTTC

v_gene: TRBV25-1
d_gene: NA
j_gene: TRBJ1-2
abundance: many
CDR3aa: CASSEWGSAGIYGYTF
CDR3nt: TGTGCCAGCAGTGAATGGGGTAGCGCCGGAATCTATGGCTACACCTTC

v_gene: TRBV20-1
d_gene: NA
j_gene: TRBJ2-3
abundance: NA
CDR3aa: CSASPGLWGTDTQYF
CDR3nt: TGCAGTGCCTCCCCGGGACTCTGGGGGACAGATACGCAGTATTTT

v_gene: TRBV28
d_gene: TRBD1
j_gene: TRBJ2-5
abundance: many
CDR3aa: CASTKPGQGLETQYF
CDR3nt: TGTGCCAGCACCAAACCGGGACAGGGATTGGAGACCCAGTACTTC

v_gene: TRBV20-1
d_gene: TRBD1
j_gene: TRBJ1-5
abundance: NA
CDR3aa: CSASFEDRGQPQHF
CDR3nt: TGCAGTGCTAGTTTTGAGGACAGGGGTCAGCCCCAGCATTTT

v_gene: TRBV24-1
d_gene: NA
j_gene: TRBJ2-2
abundance: many
CDR3aa: CATGSGELFF
CDR3nt: TGTGCCACCGGGAGCGGGGAGCTGTTTTTT

v_gene: TRBV9
d_gene: NA
j_gene: TRBJ2-3
abundance: NA
CDR3aa: CASRLGSDTQYF
CDR3nt: TGTGCCAGCAGATTGGGCTCGGATACGCAGTATTTT

v_gene: TRBV4-1
d_gene: TRBD2
j_gene: TRBJ2-7
abundance: few
CDR3aa: CASSRPGLAAYEQYF
CDR3nt: TGCGCCAGCAGCCGCCCGGGACTAGCGGCCTACGAGCAGTACTTC

v_gene: TRBV7-9
d_gene: NA
j_gene: TRBJ1-1
abundance: many
CDR3aa: CASSKNNNPNTEAFF
CDR3nt: TGTGCCAGCAGCAAAAACAACAATCCGAACACTGAAGCTTTCTTT

v_gene: TRBV11-3
d_gene: TRBD1
j_gene: TRBJ2-2
abundance: few
CDR3aa: CASSPGGQGKTGELFF
CDR3nt: TGTGCCAGCAGCCCTGGGGGACAGGGGAAGACCGGGGAGCTGTTTTTT

v_gene: TRBV28
d_gene: TRBD2
j_gene: TRBJ2-1
abundance: NA
CDR3aa: CASKVAGGVHNEQFF
CDR3nt: TGTGCCAGCAAAGTAGCGGGGGGGGTCCACAATGAGCAGTTCTTC

v_gene: TRBV4-1
d_gene: NA
j_gene: TRBJ2-2
abundance: many
CDR3aa: CASSQGGRANTGELFF
CDR3nt: TGCGCCAGCAGCCAAGGGGGCAGGGCGAACACCGGGGAGCTGTTTTTT

v_gene: TRBV5-1
d_gene: NA
j_gene: TRBJ1-1
abundance: many
CDR3aa: CASSLEGPSSTEAFF
CDR3nt: TGCGCCAGCAGCTTGGAAGGACCGAGCAGCACTGAAGCTTTCTTT

v_gene: TRBV6-5
d_gene: NA
j_gene: TRBJ1-5
abundance: many
CDR3aa: CASRGGFSNQPQHF
CDR3nt: TGTGCCAGCAGGGGGGGTTTTAGCAATCAGCCCCAGCATTTT

v_gene: TRBV12-3/TRBV12-4
d_gene: TRBD1
j_gene: TRBJ1-5
abundance: many
CDR3aa: CASSSGQGAREPQHF
CDR3nt: TGTGCCAGCAGTTCCGGACAGGGGGCGAGAGAGCCCCAGCATTTT

v_gene: TRBV4-3
d_gene: NA
j_gene: TRBJ1-2
abundance: NA
CDR3aa: CASSQEFQGEGYTF
CDR3nt: TGCGCCAGCAGCCAAGAATTTCAGGGTGAAGGCTACACCTTC

v_gene: TRBV7-2
d_gene: TRBD1
j_gene: TRBJ2-3
abundance: many
CDR3aa: CASSLSAAGGEDTQYF
CDR3nt: TGTGCCAGCAGCTTATCTGCGGCAGGGGGAGAGGATACGCAGTATTTT

v_gene: TRBV5-6
d_gene: NA
j_gene: TRBJ2-3
abundance: many
CDR3aa: CASSFGLTTDTQYF
CDR3nt: TGTGCCAGCAGCTTCGGACTTACCACAGATACGCAGTATTTT

v_gene: TRBV10-3
d_gene: NA
j_gene: TRBJ1-2
abundance: NA
CDR3aa: CAISESYTAVGYTF
CDR3nt: TGTGCCATCAGTGAGTCTTACACGGCTGTCGGCTACACCTTC

v_gene: TRBV4-3
d_gene: TRBD1
j_gene: TRBJ2-1
abundance: many
CDR3aa: CASSRRTGGGNNEQFF
CDR3nt: TGCGCCAGCAGCCGAAGGACAGGGGGCGGGAATAATGAGCAGTTCTTC

v_gene: TRBV7-2
d_gene: TRBD2
j_gene: TRBJ2-4
abundance: many
CDR3aa: CASSFSGGLAKNIQYF
CDR3nt: TGTGCCAGCAGCTTTAGCGGGGGCCTAGCCAAAAACATTCAGTACTTC

v_gene: TRBV5-1
d_gene: TRBD1
j_gene: TRBJ2-7
abundance: medium-sized
CDR3aa: CASSSGTGGSEQYF
CDR3nt: TGCGCCAGCAGCTCCGGGACAGGGGGGTCCGAGCAGTACTTC

v_gene: TRBV5-1
d_gene: NA
j_gene: TRBJ2-5
abundance: NA
CDR3aa: CASSKQTRTGQETQYF
CDR3nt: TGCGCCAGCAGCAAACAAACCCGGACGGGCCAAGAGACCCAGTACTTC

v_gene: TRBV28
d_gene: NA
j_gene: TRBJ1-2
abundance: many
CDR3aa: CASSEGQIDYTF
CDR3nt: TGTGCCAGCAGCGAAGGGCAAATTGACTACACCTTC

v_gene: TRBV29-1
d_gene: NA
j_gene: TRBJ2-7
abundance: many
CDR3aa: CSVASGSLYEQYF
CDR3nt: TGCAGCGTTGCTTCAGGCTCGCTCTACGAGCAGTACTTC